Below are 24 T cell receptor beta chains sequenced from a single sample in a study of response to subunit inactivated influenza vaccine. TCRdb processed the RT-PCR reads anew with MiXCR; each CDR3 protein has one entry. The sample comprises approximately 530,000 distinct CDR3 sequences, approximately 12% of which are singletons, and around 13% rests with the top ten. Here the sequenced sample was PBMCs from blood, taken more than 35 days after vaccination. The source of these receptors is a man aged 50 to 59 who received an inactivated influenza vaccine.

There are many counts of this clonotype. The genes are TRBV12-3 or TRBV12-4 and TRBJ1-1, with TRBD1 matching 10 bases. The CDR3 runs 13 residues. V trimming: 8 bases; J trimming: 3 bases; junction bases outside the gene matches: 3. The CDR3 DNA reads as TGTGCCAGCTGGGGACAGGGGCACACTGAAGCTTTCTTT. Protein product: CASWGQGHTEAFF.

This clonotype occurred a few times. The chain recombines TRBV4-2 with TRBJ1-5, with D possibly matching TRBD1 (5 bases). The CDR3 runs 18 residues. Trimming left V 1 base short and J 4 bases short, with 20 bases between. Germline V CDR1 and CDR2: LGHNA, YNFKEQ. CDR3 region: CASSQVALRGTANQPQHF. The CDR3 nucleotides are TGTGCCAGCAGCCAAGTCGCCCTCCGCGGGACCGCGAATCAGCCCCAGCATTTT.

This clonotype appeared many times. V gene TRBV6-2 or TRBV6-3 combines with J gene TRBJ2-7; the match to TRBD1 covers 8 bases. Germline V gene sequence: CDR1 MNHEY, CDR2 SVGEGT. The CDR3 sequence is 13 residues long. The junction had 8 bases not matched to a gene; V was cut back by 7 bases and J by 6 bases. CDR3 bases: TGTGCCAGCAAGCGGACAGGGCCACTCGAGCAGTACTTC. Translation gives CASKRTGPLEQYF.

This clonotype turned up a few times. The chain has TRBV2 and TRBJ2-3; D is ambiguous. CDR1 SNHLY and CDR2 FYNNEI come from the germline V gene. This CDR3 contains 12 residues. Trimming shortened V by 8 bases and J by 1 base, and 7 bases separated the two germline ends. The CDR3 region is CASERGTDTQYF. In nucleotides, the CDR3 is TGTGCCAGCGAACGGGGCACAGATACGCAGTATTTT.

The chain recombines TRBV4-1 with TRBJ1-4, with D unresolved. In germline, CDR1 is MGHRA, CDR2 YSYEKL. V was clipped by 0 bases and J by 7 bases, with 12 bases between them. The CDR3 is 15 residues long. CDR3 bases: TGCGCCAGCAGCCAAGATATTAGTGGGCGTGAAAAACTGTTTTTT. Protein product: CASSQDISGREKLFF.

This clonotype was observed a handful of times. The chain recombines TRBV6-6 with TRBJ1-5; D is uncertain. Trimming took 6 bases from V and 6 from J, leaving 9 bases between them. The CDR3 has 12 amino acids. Germline CDR1 is MNHNY and CDR2 is SVGAGI (reference sequence). This CDR3 is CASSPSGQPQHF. The DNA of the CDR3 is TGTGCCAGCAGCCCCAGCGGTCAGCCCCAGCATTTT.

The rearrangement uses TRBV25-1 and TRBJ2-6, with D tentatively TRBD1 (6 bases). Germline V gives CDR1 MGHDK, CDR2 SYGVNS. Trimming removed 3 bases at V and 3 bases at J, with 12 bases between. The CDR3 has 16 amino acids. The CDR3 loop reads CASSDGWGLGANVLTF. The CDR3 DNA sequence: TGTGCCAGCAGTGATGGTTGGGGGCTTGGGGCCAACGTCCTGACTTTC.

This clonotype was counted between two and nine times. This chain connects TRBV5-1 to TRBJ2-5, with TRBD2 as a possible D gene (6 bases). Germline loops: CDR1 SGHRS, CDR2 YFSETQ. This CDR3 has 16 residues. The V and J ends lost 1 base and 0 bases respectively, with 13 bases between them. CDR3 loop: CASSLFSGGDQETQYF. The CDR3 bases are TGCGCCAGCAGCTTGTTCAGCGGCGGGGACCAAGAGACCCAGTACTTC.

The chain uses TRBV5-1 and TRBJ2-5; no clear D. Trimming removed 0 bases from V and 7 bases from J, with 7 bases in between. The CDR3 loop spans 12 amino acids. CDR1 is SGHRS and CDR2 is YFSETQ in the germline V gene. The CDR3 bases are TGCGCCAGCAGCTTGGATGCTGGGACCCAGTACTTC. Translation gives CASSLDAGTQYF.

This clonotype was recorded a few times. CDR3 sequence (DNA): TGTGCCACCAGCAGAGTCACCGGCGGCTATGGCTACACCTTC. It encodes CATSRVTGGYGYTF. The chain uses TRBV15 and TRBJ1-2; no clear D. In germline, CDR1 is LNHNV, CDR2 YYDKDF (reference sequence). V was pared by 1 base and J by 4 bases, with 10 bases between. CDR3 length equals 14 residues.

This clonotype is termed medium-sized. DNA of the CDR3: TGTGCCATCAGTGAGTCGGGGGGGCTTGTAACTGAAGCTTTCTTT. It specifies CAISESGGLVTEAFF. This chain links TRBV10-3 with TRBJ1-1; perhaps TRBD1 as D (6 bases). Trimming shortened V by 0 bases and J by 5 bases, and 13 bases separated the two germline ends. Germline CDR1 reads ENHRY; CDR2 reads SYGVKD. The CDR3 length is 15 residues.

The gene calls are TRBV28 and TRBJ2-5; 7 bases match TRBD1. This CDR3 has 14 residues. Germline CDR1 and CDR2: MDHEN and SYDVKM. Trimming at V came to 1 base and at J to 5 bases, leaving 4 bases not matched to a gene. CDR3: CASSLYPGGETQYF. CDR3 DNA sequence: TGTGCCAGCAGTTTATATCCAGGGGGTGAGACCCAGTACTTC.

CDR3: CASSMGISNEKLFF. The CDR3, as DNA: TGTGCCAGTAGTATGGGGATATCGAATGAAAAACTGTTTTTT. The J gene is TRBJ1-4, the V gene TRBV19, with D unresolved. V was cut by 3 bases and J by 5 bases, with 10 bases left in between. Germline V CDR1 and CDR2: LNHDA, SQIVND (reference sequence). The CDR3 is 14 residues long.

The CDR3 nucleotides are TGTGCCAGCAGTGAATCAGGGACTAGATGGGAGACCCAGTACTTC. This encodes CASSESGTRWETQYF. V and J are TRBV25-1 and TRBJ2-5; TRBD2 aligns across 8 bases. V lost 1 base and J lost 5; bases outside the gene matches: 6. The length of the CDR3 is 15 residues. The V gene's germline CDR1 is MGHDK and CDR2 SYGVNS.

This sequence joins TRBV7-9 and TRBJ2-2, with TRBD2 identical over 9 bases. The junction had 6 bases not matched to a gene; V was cut back by 6 bases and J by 1 base. Germline V gene lookup returns CDR1 SEHNR and CDR2 FQNEAQ (reference sequence). The CDR3 sequence is 16 residues long. This chain's CDR3 is CASRTASGVNTGELFF. The CDR3 bases are TGTGCCAGCAGAACAGCTAGCGGGGTGAACACCGGGGAGCTGTTTTTT.

Ten or more counts support this clonotype. The chain carries TRBV5-1 and TRBJ2-1, with D maybe TRBD1 (6 bases). The CDR3 runs to 16 residues. Germline V lookup: CDR1 SGHRS, CDR2 YFSETQ. V dropped 3 bases and J dropped 0 bases, with 13 bases sitting between them. The CDR3 DNA reads as TGCGCCAGCAGCTCAAGGGGGTTGAGCTCCTACAATGAGCAGTTCTTC. Its translation: CASSSRGLSSYNEQFF.

This clonotype was picked up many times. The chain recombines TRBV20-1 with TRBJ2-7, with D tentatively TRBD1 (6 bases). Germline V gene sequence: CDR1 DFQATT, CDR2 SNEGSKA (reference sequence). Deletions cut 6 bases from V and 2 bases from J, with 17 bases between. This CDR3 is built from 14 residues. The CDR3 region has the DNA TGCAGTGCCACTCAAGCAGGGGCAACCTACGAGCAGTACTTC. It yields the protein CSATQAGATYEQYF.

This clonotype was observed a handful of times. The rearrangement joins TRBV20-1 to TRBJ2-7, with 10 positions matching TRBD1. The V gene's germline CDR1 is DFQATT and CDR2 SNEGSKA (reference sequence). This CDR3 has 15 residues. J was trimmed by 0 bases and V by 6 bases; bases with no gene match: 8. The CDR3: CSARRTGGSSYEQYF. As DNA, the CDR3 is TGCAGTGCCCGTAGGACAGGGGGAAGCTCCTACGAGCAGTACTTC.

This clonotype showed up many times. J is TRBJ2-7 and V is TRBV15; TRBD2 matches 14 bases. CDR3 length: 15 residues. Germline V gives CDR1 LNHNV, CDR2 YYDKDF (reference sequence). Trimming cost V 3 bases and J 12 bases; bases outside gene matches: 10. CDR3 nucleotide sequence: TGTGCCACCAGCAGCGGGACTAGCGGGAGTTTCCTCATGTACTTC. It codes for CATSSGTSGSFLMYF.

This chain connects TRBV6-1 to TRBJ2-7; TRBD1 or TRBD2 may be the D gene (5 bases each). CDR3 length: 14 amino acids. Deletions cut 3 bases from V and 0 bases from J, with 9 bases between. The V gene's germline CDR1 is MNHNS and CDR2 SASEGT. Here the CDR3 DNA reads TGTGCCAGCAGTGAGGGGACCTACTCCTACGAGCAGTACTTC. This gives the protein CASSEGTYSYEQYF.

This clonotype was seen more than once but under ten times. This chain uses TRBV7-8 with TRBJ1-5; D is unresolved. Trimming pared 7 bases from V and 4 bases from J, leaving 11 bases between. This CDR3 is 13 amino acids long. In germline, CDR1 is SGHVS, CDR2 FQNEAQ. Here the CDR3 reads CASTTDWNQPQHF. The CDR3 nucleotides are TGTGCCAGCACCACGGACTGGAATCAGCCCCAGCATTTT.

This clonotype was seen ten or more times. V is TRBV7-2 and J is TRBJ2-3; D is possibly TRBD1 or TRBD2 (5 bases each). The CDR3 is 14 residues long. The ends were cut back, 4 bases at V and 2 bases at J, with 10 bases in the middle. CDR1 and CDR2 (germline): SGHTA, FQGNSA. DNA of the CDR3: TGTGCCAGCAGCTACGGGACGCTCACAGATACGCAGTATTTT. Its translation is CASSYGTLTDTQYF.

This clonotype was picked up a small number of times. The chain is built from TRBV2 and TRBJ2-7; TRBD2 is a possible D gene (5 bases). Germline V gives CDR1 SNHLY, CDR2 FYNNEI. V lost 6 bases, J lost 2 bases, and 17 bases lay in between. There are 15 residues in the CDR3. This CDR3 reads CASRAESFPTYEQYF. The CDR3 DNA reads TGTGCCAGCAGAGCGGAGTCGTTCCCCACCTACGAGCAGTACTTC.

This chain links TRBV28 with TRBJ2-1, with a weak D call TRBD1 (5 bases). In germline, CDR1 is MDHEN, CDR2 SYDVKM. V was clipped by 1 base and J by 7 bases, with 14 bases between them. The CDR3 loop spans 15 amino acids. The CDR3 nucleotides are TGTGCCAGCAGTTTATACGGTAGAAAGGGGAATGAGCAGTTCTTC. Its protein product is CASSLYGRKGNEQFF.